This T cell receptor (beta chain) was captured in a study of T-cell reconstitution after alpha-beta-depleted transplantation in children. Findings and limits, study-wide: One year post-transplant, T-cell counts and diversity were largely derived from T cells produced anew.

The germline CDR1 and CDR2 sequences are SGHTA and FQGNSA. The V and J ends lost 4 bases and 2 bases, in that order; junction bases with no gene match: 6. CDR3 size: 16 residues. The TCRbeta library incorporated unique molecular identifiers. Via MiXCR, TCRdb re-called the PCR reads, giving one row per CDR3 protein. The top ten clones hold around 13% of a sample with about 460,000 distinct CDR3 sequences, approximately 10% of them seen once. To note about this clonotype: What it binds is unknown.

The chain employs TRBV7-2 and TRBJ2-2; 8 positions agree with TRBD2. Source: PBMCs, mostly from graft donor cells, taken 180 days after TCRalphabeta/CD19-depleted stem cell transplant. The sequence was collected from a female patient aged 2 to 10 who had a stem cell transplant for aplastic anemia, so the T cells may come from the graft donor. CDR3 residues: CASSWREAGNTGELFF. CDR3 DNA: TGTGCCAGCAGCTGGCGGGAGGCAGGAAACACCGGGGAGCTGTTTTTT.